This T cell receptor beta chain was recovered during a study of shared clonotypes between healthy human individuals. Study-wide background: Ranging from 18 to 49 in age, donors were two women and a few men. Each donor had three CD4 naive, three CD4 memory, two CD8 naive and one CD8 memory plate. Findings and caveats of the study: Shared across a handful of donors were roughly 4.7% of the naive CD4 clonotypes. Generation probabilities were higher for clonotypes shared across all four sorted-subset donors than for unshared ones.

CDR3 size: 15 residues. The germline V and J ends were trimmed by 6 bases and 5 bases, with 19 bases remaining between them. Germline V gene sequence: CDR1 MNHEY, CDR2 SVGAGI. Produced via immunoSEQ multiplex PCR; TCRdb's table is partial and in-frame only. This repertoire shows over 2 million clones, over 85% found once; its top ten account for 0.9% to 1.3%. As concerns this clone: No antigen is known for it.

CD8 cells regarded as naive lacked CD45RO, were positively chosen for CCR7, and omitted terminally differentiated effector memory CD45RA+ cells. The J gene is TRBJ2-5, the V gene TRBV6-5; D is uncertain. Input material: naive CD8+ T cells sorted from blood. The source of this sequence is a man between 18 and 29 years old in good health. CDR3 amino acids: CASRSAENPRETQYF. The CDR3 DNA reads TGTGCCAGCAGATCCGCCGAGAATCCGCGGGAGACCCAGTACTTC.